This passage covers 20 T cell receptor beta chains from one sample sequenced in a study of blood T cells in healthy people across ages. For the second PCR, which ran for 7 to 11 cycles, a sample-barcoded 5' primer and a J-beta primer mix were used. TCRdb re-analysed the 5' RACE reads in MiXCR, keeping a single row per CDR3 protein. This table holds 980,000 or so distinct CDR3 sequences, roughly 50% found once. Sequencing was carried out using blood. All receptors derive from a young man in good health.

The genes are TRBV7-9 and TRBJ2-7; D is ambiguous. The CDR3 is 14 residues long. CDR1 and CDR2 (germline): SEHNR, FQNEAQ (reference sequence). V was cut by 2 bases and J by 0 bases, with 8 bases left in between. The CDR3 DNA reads TGTGCCAGCAGCTTACCCCTAAGCTCCTACGAGCAGTACTTC. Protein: CASSLPLSSYEQYF.

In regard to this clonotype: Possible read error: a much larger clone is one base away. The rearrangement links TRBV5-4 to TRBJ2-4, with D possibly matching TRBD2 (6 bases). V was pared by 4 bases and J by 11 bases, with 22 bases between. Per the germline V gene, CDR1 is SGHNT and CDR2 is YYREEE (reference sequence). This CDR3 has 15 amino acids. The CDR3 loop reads CASSPWRGRGRVQYF. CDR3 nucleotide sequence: TGTGCCAGCAGCCCGTGGCGGGGACGGGGAAGGGTTCAGTACTTC.

The CDR3 spells CASSLASGESIYEQYF. In nucleotides, the CDR3 is TGTGCCAGCAGCTTAGCGAGCGGGGAGTCTATCTACGAGCAGTACTTC. The chain uses TRBV7-8 and TRBJ2-7, with 7 bases fitting TRBD2. The V and J ends lost 0 bases and 3 bases, in that order; junction bases with no gene match: 8. CDR3 length: 16 amino acids. Germline V gives CDR1 SGHVS, CDR2 FQNEAQ.

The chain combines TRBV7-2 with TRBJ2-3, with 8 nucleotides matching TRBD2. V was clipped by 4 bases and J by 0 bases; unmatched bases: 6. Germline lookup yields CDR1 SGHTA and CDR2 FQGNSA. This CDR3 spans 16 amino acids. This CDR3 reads CASSSLAGLSTDTQYF. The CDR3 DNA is TGTGCCAGCAGCTCCCTAGCGGGTTTGAGCACAGATACGCAGTATTTT.

This CDR3 is CASSSDVAGENEQFF. The CDR3 region has the DNA TGTGCCAGCAGCTCCGATGTAGCGGGGGAGAACGAGCAGTTCTTC. The chain uses TRBV11-2 and TRBJ2-1; 9 bases are shared with TRBD2. Germline V gives CDR1 SGHAT, CDR2 FQNNGV. The J segment lost 10 bases and the V segment lost 4 bases, leaving 11 bases of the junction unmatched. CDR3 length equals 15 residues. Full variable domain (outside the CDR3, taken from reference TRBV11-2 and TRBJ2-1): EAGVAQSPRYKIIEKRQSVAFWCNPISGHATLYWYQQILGQGPKLLIQFQNNGVVDDSQLPKDRFSAERLKGVDSTLKIQPAKLEDSAVYLCASSSDVAGENEQFFGPGTRLTVL.

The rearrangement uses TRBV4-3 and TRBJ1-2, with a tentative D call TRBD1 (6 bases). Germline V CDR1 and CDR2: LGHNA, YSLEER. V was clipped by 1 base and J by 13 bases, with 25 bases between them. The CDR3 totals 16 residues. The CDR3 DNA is TGCGCCAGCAGCCAAGGCCGGGGACATGTAAGAATGAGATGCACCTTC. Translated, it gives CASSQGRGHVRMRCTF.

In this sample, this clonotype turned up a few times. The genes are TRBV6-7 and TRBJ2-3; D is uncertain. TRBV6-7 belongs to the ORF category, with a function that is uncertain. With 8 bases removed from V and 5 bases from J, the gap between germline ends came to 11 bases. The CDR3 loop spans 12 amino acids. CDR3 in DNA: TGTGCCAGCCTTACAGAGAAAGATACGCAGTATTTT. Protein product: CASLTEKDTQYF.

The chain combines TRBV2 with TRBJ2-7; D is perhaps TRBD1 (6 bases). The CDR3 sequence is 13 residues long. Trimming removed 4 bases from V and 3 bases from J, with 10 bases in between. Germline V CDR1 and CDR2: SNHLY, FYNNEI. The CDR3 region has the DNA TGTGCCAGCAGTGTGGACAGACGCTACGAGCAGTACTTC. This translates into CASSVDRRYEQYF.

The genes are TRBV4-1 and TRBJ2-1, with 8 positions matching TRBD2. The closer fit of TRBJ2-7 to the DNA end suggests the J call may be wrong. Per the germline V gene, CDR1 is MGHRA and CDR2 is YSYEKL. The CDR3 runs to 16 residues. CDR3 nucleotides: TGCGCCAGCAGCCAAGGGACAGCGGGGGCACCTAATGAGCAGTACTTC. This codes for CASSQGTAGAPNEQYF.

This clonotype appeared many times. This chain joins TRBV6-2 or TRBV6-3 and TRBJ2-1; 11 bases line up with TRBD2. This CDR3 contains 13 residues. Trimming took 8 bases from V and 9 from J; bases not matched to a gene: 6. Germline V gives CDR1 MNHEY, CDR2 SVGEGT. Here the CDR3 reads CASVAGGRSEQFF. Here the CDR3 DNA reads TGTGCCAGCGTAGCGGGGGGGCGGAGTGAGCAGTTCTTC.

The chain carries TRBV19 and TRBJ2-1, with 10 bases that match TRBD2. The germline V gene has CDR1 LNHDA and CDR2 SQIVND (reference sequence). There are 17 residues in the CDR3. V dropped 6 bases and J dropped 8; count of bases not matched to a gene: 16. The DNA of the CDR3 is TGTGCCAGTAGACTAGCCGGGCGGTCTAGCGGGAGCTATGAGCAGTTCTTC. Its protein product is CASRLAGRSSGSYEQFF.

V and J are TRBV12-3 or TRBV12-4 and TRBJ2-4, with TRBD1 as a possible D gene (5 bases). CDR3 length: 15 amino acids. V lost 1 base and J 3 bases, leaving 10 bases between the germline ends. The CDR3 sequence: CASSLVQGNKNIQYF. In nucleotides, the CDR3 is TGTGCCAGCAGTTTAGTTCAGGGAAACAAAAACATTCAGTACTTC.

The CDR3 here is CTPGGGTDTQYF. The CDR3, as DNA: TGCACCCCAGGGGGGGGCACAGATACGCAGTATTTT. This chain uses TRBV20-1 with TRBJ2-3; D tentatively fits TRBD1 or TRBD2 (7 bases each). Germline CDR1 and CDR2: DFQATT and SNEGSKA (reference sequence). This CDR3 is 12 amino acids long.

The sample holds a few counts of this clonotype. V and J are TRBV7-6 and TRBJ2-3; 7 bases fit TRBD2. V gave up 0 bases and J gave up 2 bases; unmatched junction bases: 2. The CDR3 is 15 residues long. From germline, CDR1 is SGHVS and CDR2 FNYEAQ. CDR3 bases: TGTGCCAGCAGCTTAGCGCGGGGGATCACAGATACGCAGTATTTT. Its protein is CASSLARGITDTQYF. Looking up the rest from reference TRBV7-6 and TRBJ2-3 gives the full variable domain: GAGVSQSPRYKVTKRGQDVALRCDPISGHVSLYWYRQALGQGPEFLTYFNYEAQQDKSGLPNDRFSAERPEGSISTLTIQRTEQRDSAMYRCASSLARGITDTQYFGPGTRLTVL.

The CDR3 coding sequence is TGTGCCAGCAGTGCCTCGGACGGCGAGCACACAGATACGCAGTATTTT. It translates to CASSASDGEHTDTQYF. V gene TRBV6-2 or TRBV6-3 combines with J gene TRBJ2-3; D is unresolved. V lost 5 bases and J lost 2, with 17 bases in between. The CDR3 contains 16 residues. Germline-derived CDR1 and CDR2 are MNHEY and SVGEGT.

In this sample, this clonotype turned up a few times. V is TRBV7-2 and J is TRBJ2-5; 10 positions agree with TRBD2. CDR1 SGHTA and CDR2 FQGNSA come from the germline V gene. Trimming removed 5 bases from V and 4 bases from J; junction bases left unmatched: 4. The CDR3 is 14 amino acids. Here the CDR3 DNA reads TGTGCCAGCAGCCAGGGACTAGCGAGAGAGACCCAGTACTTC. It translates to CASSQGLARETQYF.

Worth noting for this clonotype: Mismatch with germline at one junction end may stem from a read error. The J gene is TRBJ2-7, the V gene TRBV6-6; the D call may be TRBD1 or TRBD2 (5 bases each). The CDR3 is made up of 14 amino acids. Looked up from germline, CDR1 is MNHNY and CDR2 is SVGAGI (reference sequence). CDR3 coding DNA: TGTGCCAGCAGAAAGGTGGGGGTTGCCTACGGGCAGTACTTC. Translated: CASRKVGVAYGQYF.

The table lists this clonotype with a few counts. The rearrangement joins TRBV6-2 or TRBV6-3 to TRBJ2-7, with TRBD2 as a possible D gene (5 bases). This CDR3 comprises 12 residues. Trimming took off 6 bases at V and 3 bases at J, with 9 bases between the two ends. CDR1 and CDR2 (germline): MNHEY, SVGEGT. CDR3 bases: TGTGCCAGCAGCCGGGGATACTACGAGCAGTACTTC. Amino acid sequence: CASSRGYYEQYF.

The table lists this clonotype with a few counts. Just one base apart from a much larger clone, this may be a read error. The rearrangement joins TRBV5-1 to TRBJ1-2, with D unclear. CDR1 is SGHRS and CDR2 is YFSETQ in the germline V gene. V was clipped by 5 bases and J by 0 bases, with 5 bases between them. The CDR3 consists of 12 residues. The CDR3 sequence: CASRAANYGYTF. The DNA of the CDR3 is TGCGCCAGCAGGGCCGCTAACTATGGCTACACCTTC.

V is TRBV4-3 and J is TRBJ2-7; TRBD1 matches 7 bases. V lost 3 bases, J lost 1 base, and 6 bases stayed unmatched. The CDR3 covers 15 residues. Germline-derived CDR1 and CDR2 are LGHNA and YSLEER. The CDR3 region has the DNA TGCGCCAGCAGCCAGGACAGGTTTAGGTCCTACGAGCAGTACTTC. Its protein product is CASSQDRFRSYEQYF.